The 21 T cell receptor beta chains in this list originate from one sample, sequenced in a study of T cells in Graves' hyperthyroidism and ophthalmopathy. From RNA transcripts, TCR beta CDR3 regions were amplified. First-round RT-PCR with HTBI primers amplified the TCR CDR3 region. Via MiXCR, TCRdb re-called the multiplex PCR reads, giving one row per CDR3 protein. This table has approximately 710,000 distinct CDR3 sequences, roughly 17% appearing once. Material for sequencing was blood. These receptors all stem from a man between 45 and 60 years old with Graves' hyperthyroidism.

This clonotype was observed at least ten times. The rearrangement joins TRBV7-9 to TRBJ1-1; D ambiguous. The V end lost 2 bases, the J end lost 2 bases, and 12 bases lay between the germline ends. The CDR3 contains 15 residues. Germline CDR1 reads SEHNR; CDR2 reads FQNEAQ (reference sequence). The DNA of the CDR3 is TGTGCCAGCAGCTTAATCGTCGGACCAAACACTGAAGCTTTCTTT. Amino acid sequence: CASSLIVGPNTEAFF.

The CDR3, as DNA: TGCGCCAGCAGCCAAGGACGCGCTCTCGGGCTGGAGCAGTACTTC. This encodes CASSQGRALGLEQYF. V and J are TRBV4-1 and TRBJ2-7, with D hard to call. The CDR3 runs 15 residues. Germline CDR1 MGHRA, CDR2 YSYEKL. Trimming took off 1 base at V and 7 bases at J, with 17 bases between the two ends.

This clonotype was seen ten or more times. CDR3 sequence reads: CATSPTSGSYNEQFF. CDR3 bases: TGTGCCACCAGCCCTACTAGCGGGAGCTACAATGAGCAGTTCTTC. The chain joins TRBV15 to TRBJ2-1; 11 bases are a match to TRBD2. J lost 3 bases, V lost 5 bases, and 3 bases had no gene match. Germline V lookup: CDR1 LNHNV, CDR2 YYDKDF (reference sequence). The CDR3 runs to 15 residues.

Details on this clonotype: A much more abundant neighbour one base away suggests this may be a read error. The CDR3 DNA sequence: TGTGCCGGCAGTCCAGGAGAATGGAGCTATGGCTACACCTTC. This gives the protein CAGSPGEWSYGYTF. The genes are TRBV28 and TRBJ1-2; the D is unclear. This CDR3 is 14 amino acids long. Germline V gives CDR1 MDHEN, CDR2 SYDVKM.

The gene calls are TRBV28 and TRBJ2-7; D remains ambiguous. Trimming pared 2 bases from V and 6 bases from J, leaving 8 bases between. The CDR3 has 12 residues. Germline V gene sequence: CDR1 MDHEN, CDR2 SYDVKM. CDR3 region: CASSLRVSEQYF. The CDR3 DNA reads TGTGCCAGCAGTTTAAGGGTTAGCGAGCAGTACTTC.

In this sample, this clonotype turned up many times. The chain carries TRBV6-1 and TRBJ1-3; 7 bases map to TRBD1. With V trimmed by 5 bases and J by 4 bases, 14 bases remained unmatched. This CDR3 region has 17 residues. Germline-derived CDR1 and CDR2 are MNHNS and SASEGT. The CDR3 here is CASSSLAGQLAGNTIYF. CDR3 DNA sequence: TGTGCCAGCAGTTCGTTGGCGGGACAGCTTGCGGGAAACACCATATATTTT.

This clonotype was observed a few times. V is TRBV5-1 and J is TRBJ1-2; D may be TRBD1 (5 bases). CDR3 length equals 14 residues. Trimming removed 2 bases from V and 4 bases from J, with 12 bases in between. The germline V gene has CDR1 SGHRS and CDR2 YFSETQ. CDR3 DNA: TGCGCCAGCAGCTTTCGCGGGGCAGTCTATGGCTACACCTTC. As protein: CASSFRGAVYGYTF.

This clonotype occurred many times. The chain joins TRBV7-9 to TRBJ2-7; 7 bases align to TRBD1. From germline, CDR1 is SEHNR and CDR2 FQNEAQ (reference sequence). This CDR3 region has 14 residues. Trimming cost V 4 bases and J 2 bases; bases outside gene matches: 5. The CDR3 region is CASSYRDRPYEQYF. The CDR3, as DNA: TGTGCCAGCAGCTACCGGGACAGACCCTACGAGCAGTACTTC.

A few counts support this clonotype. A much larger clone sits a single nucleotide away, making a read error possible. The J gene is TRBJ1-1, the V gene TRBV12-3 or TRBV12-4; unclear D gene. The CDR3 totals 11 residues. The CDR3 region is CASSPNTGAFF. The CDR3 region has the DNA TGTGCCAGCAGTCCAAACACTGGAGCTTTCTTT.

At least ten counts were recorded for this clonotype. The chain is built from TRBV28 and TRBJ2-5; either TRBD1 or TRBD2 may fit D (5 bases each). Germline V CDR1 and CDR2: MDHEN, SYDVKM. This CDR3 region has 15 residues. Trimming left V 3 bases short and J 2 bases short, with 13 bases between. The CDR3 spells CASSFIGAQQETQYF. In nucleotides, the CDR3 is TGTGCCAGCAGTTTTATCGGGGCACAACAAGAGACCCAGTACTTC.

This clonotype was seen repeatedly, ten times or more. With a much larger clone just one base away, this may be a read error. The chain has TRBV28 and TRBJ2-7; possible D gene TRBD2, 5 bases. The CDR3 contains 13 residues. Germline V lookup: CDR1 MDHEN, CDR2 SYDVKM. Trimming stripped 3 bases from V and 3 bases from J, with 9 bases between. Here the CDR3 DNA reads TGTGCCAGCAGTTTCTCCGGGGTCTACGAGCAGTACTTC. The encoded protein is CASSFSGVYEQYF.

This clonotype was seen repeatedly, ten times or more. Germline is not matched at one junction end, which may reflect a read error. The chain couples TRBV2 to TRBJ1-4; TRBD1 agrees at 9 bases. CDR1 and CDR2 from the germline V gene are SNHLY and FYNNEI. The CDR3 covers 15 residues. The CDR3 coding sequence is TGCGCCAGCAGTGATTTGGGGACAGGGAATGAAAAACTGTTTTTT. Amino acid sequence: CASSDLGTGNEKLFF.

This clonotype was detected only a few times. A much larger clone lies one base from this, so it may be a read error. V and J are TRBV28 and TRBJ1-1; a weak D match, TRBD1 (5 bases). The CDR3 contains 15 residues. Germline assignment: CDR1 MDHEN and CDR2 SYDVKM. CDR3 protein: CASSSGGAKNTEALF. The CDR3 coding sequence is TGTGCCAGCAGTTCAGGAGGGGCGAAAAACACTGAAGCTCTCTTT.

This chain links TRBV6-9 with TRBJ2-5, with a possible D match to TRBD1 (5 bases). CDR3 length: 13 residues. Germline values: CDR1 MNHGY, CDR2 SVAAGI. V gave up 3 bases and J gave up 5 bases, with 10 bases separating them. CDR3 amino acids: CASSYRVLETQYF. The CDR3 DNA is TGTGCCAGCAGTTACAGGGTTTTGGAGACCCAGTACTTC.

CDR3 nucleotide sequence: TGTGCCAGCGCAGGTTACTACGAGCAGTACTTC. It translates to CASAGYYEQYF. The chain combines TRBV28 with TRBJ2-7; D is unresolved. This CDR3 is 11 amino acids long. CDR1 is MDHEN and CDR2 is SYDVKM in the germline V gene. V was shortened by 8 bases and J by 3 bases, with 8 bases between the two germline ends.

This clonotype showed up just once. The chain carries TRBV30 and TRBJ2-2, with D maybe TRBD2 (5 bases). The CDR3 is made up of 16 amino acids. Germline values: CDR1 GTSNPN, CDR2 SVGIG (reference sequence). V dropped 3 bases and J dropped 1 base, with 15 bases sitting between them. The CDR3 protein is CAWRGSGRKNTGELFF. CDR3 bases: TGTGCCTGGAGAGGTAGTGGGAGAAAGAACACCGGGGAGCTGTTTTTT.

This clonotype was counted many times. This chain links TRBV2 with TRBJ2-3; D uncertain. From germline, CDR1 is SNHLY and CDR2 FYNNEI. Deletions cut 5 bases from V and 2 bases from J, with 14 bases between. The CDR3 length is 15 residues. As DNA, the CDR3 is TGTGCCAGCAGTCACGGGCGCGGATCCACAGATACGCAGTATTTT. Protein sequence: CASSHGRGSTDTQYF.

This clonotype has ten or more counts. This chain uses TRBV27 with TRBJ2-3; TRBD2 aligns across 7 bases. CDR3 size: 15 residues. CDR1 is MNHEY and CDR2 is SMNVEV in the germline V gene (reference sequence). V gave up 3 bases and J gave up 2 bases; unmatched junction bases: 5. CDR3 DNA sequence: TGTGCCAGCAGTTTGGCGGGAGACTCCACAGATACGCAGTATTTT. This encodes CASSLAGDSTDTQYF.

This clonotype was observed a few times. The J gene is TRBJ1-5, the V gene TRBV27; no definite D call. The germline CDR1 and CDR2 sequences are MNHEY and SMNVEV (reference sequence). The CDR3 has 13 amino acids. Trimming took 8 bases from V and 0 from J, leaving 8 bases between them. This CDR3 reads CASAGSSNQPQHF. The CDR3 DNA reads as TGTGCCAGCGCCGGATCTAGCAATCAGCCCCAGCATTTT.

The chain carries TRBV5-1 and TRBJ2-3, with unresolved D. Deletions cut 4 bases from V and 2 bases from J, with 14 bases between. Germline loops: CDR1 SGHRS, CDR2 YFSETQ. The CDR3 has 15 residues. CDR3 residues: CASSARRTFTDTQYF. CDR3 coding DNA: TGCGCCAGCAGCGCGCGTCGGACCTTCACAGATACGCAGTATTTT.

Remarks on this clonotype: A much larger clone differs by one base, so this may be a read error. The rearrangement joins TRBV7-2 to TRBJ2-1, with D uncertain. The length of the CDR3 is 15 residues. Germline CDR1 SGHTA, CDR2 FQGNSA. V lost 2 bases, J lost 0 bases, and 8 bases lay in between. The CDR3 protein is CASSLIVISYNEQFF. The CDR3 coding sequence is TGTGCCAGCAGCTTAATAGTTATCTCCTACAATGAGCAGTTCTTC.